These T cell receptor beta chains were read from a single sample in a study of OX40 agonist ivuxolimab in advanced cancers. Only in-frame clones appear in the TCRdb table, and some are missing; sequencing was by immunoSEQ multiplex PCR. The profile shows roughly 130,000 clones, just under 95% of them singletons. Sequencing used CD4+ or CD8+ T cells sorted from blood, obtained in a trial of the OX40 agonist ivuxolimab. These receptors all come from an adult with an advanced solid tumor such as melanoma, head and neck, liver or kidney cancer. Both conserved end residues are part of each CDR3. A D gene is named only where the DNA matches it firmly. Some rows have no size entry. The others give once, few or many, or a class for an expanded clone.

J gene,D gene,clone size,V gene,CDR3 protein,CDR3 DNA
TRBJ2-5,TRBD2,NA,TRBV4-1,CASSQDSLAGEGETQYF,TGCGCCAGCAGCCAAGATTCCCTAGCGGGGGAGGGGGAGACCCAGTACTTC
TRBJ1-1,NA,NA,TRBV2,CASRSGRANTEAFF,TGTGCCAGCAGATCCGGACGGGCTAACACTGAAGCTTTCTTT
TRBJ1-1,TRBD1,NA,TRBV2,CASSPVQYPRDRGRRGTEAFF,TGTGCCAGCAGTCCCGTCCAATATCCTCGGGACAGGGGGCGTCGGGGGACTGAAGCTTTCTTT
TRBJ2-1,TRBD2,NA,TRBV7-8,CASSFGTSGHNEQFF,TGTGCCAGCAGCTTCGGGACTAGCGGGCACAATGAGCAGTTCTTC
TRBJ2-1,TRBD1,NA,TRBV19,CAAGGIHNEQFF,TGTGCGGCAGGGGGCATCCACAATGAGCAGTTCTTC
TRBJ2-2,NA,NA,TRBV7-9,CASSLEGYTGELFF,TGTGCCAGCAGCTTAGAAGGTTACACCGGGGAGCTGTTTTTT
TRBJ1-1,NA,NA,TRBV2,CASSRDATGNTEAFF,TGTGCCAGCAGTCGGGACGCGACCGGGAACACTGAAGCTTTCTTT
TRBJ1-5,NA,NA,TRBV28,CASNTGRGRHSNQPQHF,TGTGCCAGCAACACCGGGAGGGGCCGCCATAGCAATCAGCCCCAGCATTTT
TRBJ2-2,TRBD2,NA,TRBV6-6,CASSRTSGNTGELFF,TGTGCCAGCAGCCGGACTAGCGGGAACACCGGGGAGCTGTTTTTT
TRBJ2-2,NA,NA,TRBV15,CATSRPPRGGGPGELFF,TGTGCCACCAGCAGACCCCCGCGGGGCGGCGGACCCGGGGAGCTGTTTTTT
TRBJ1-6,NA,few,TRBV28,CASSPQRQGYSPLHF,TGTGCCAGCAGTCCGCAGCGTCAGGGGTATTCACCCCTCCACTTT
TRBJ2-1,TRBD2,NA,TRBV27,CASSSRGGRRDEQFF,TGTGCCAGCAGCTCCCGGGGGGGGCGCAGGGATGAGCAGTTCTTC
TRBJ2-1,TRBD2,NA,TRBV4-2,CASSQGSQRGEQFF,TGTGCCAGCAGCCAAGGTAGCCAGCGGGGGGAGCAGTTCTTC
TRBJ2-1,NA,NA,TRBV25-1,CASSDLTATYNEQFF,TGTGCCAGCAGTGATTTGACAGCAACCTACAATGAGCAGTTCTTC
TRBJ1-3,TRBD1,NA,TRBV11-1,CASSSTGADTIYF,TGTGCCAGCAGCTCGACAGGGGCGGACACCATATATTTT
TRBJ2-5,TRBD2,NA,TRBV5-1,CASSSSASGSGETQYF,TGCGCCAGCAGCTCTTCGGCTAGCGGGAGTGGTGAGACCCAGTACTTC
TRBJ1-1,NA,once,TRBV5-1,CASRGDNTEAFF,TGCGCCAGCAGGGGGGACAACACTGAAGCTTTCTTT
TRBJ2-3,TRBD1,NA,TRBV30,CALNARDRVGDTQYF,TGTGCCTTAAACGCCCGGGACAGGGTGGGAGATACGCAGTATTTT
TRBJ2-5,TRBD2,NA,TRBV19,CASSRLAGGLGETQYF,TGTGCCAGTAGTAGACTAGCGGGGGGGCTTGGGGAGACCCAGTACTTC
TRBJ1-2,NA,NA,TRBV28,CASSLLGNGYTF,TGTGCCAGCAGTTTGTTGGGGAATGGCTACACCTTC
TRBJ2-7,TRBD1,NA,TRBV5-1,CASSLISGQAFSEQYF,TGCGCCAGCAGCTTGATTTCGGGACAGGCATTTTCCGAGCAGTACTTC
TRBJ1-4,NA,NA,TRBV5-1,CASSRGGGATNEKLFF,TGCGCCAGCAGCCGAGGCGGGGGTGCAACTAATGAAAAACTGTTTTTT
TRBJ2-3,NA,NA,TRBV2,CASTGGRRDRDTQYF,TGTGCCAGTACGGGGGGACGCCGCGACAGGGATACGCAGTATTTT
TRBJ1-4,NA,NA,TRBV20-1,CSARLAEKLFF,TGCAGTGCTAGGCTAGCCGAAAAACTGTTTTTT
TRBJ2-1,NA,NA,TRBV7-9,CASSRALDEQFF,TGTGCCAGCAGTCGGGCTTTAGACGAGCAGTTCTTC
TRBJ2-5,TRBD2,NA,TRBV18,CASSPLPTSAQETQYF,TGTGCCAGCTCACCACTCCCGACTAGCGCTCAAGAGACCCAGTACTTC
TRBJ2-5,TRBD2,NA,TRBV9,CASSPQTGGQGYQETQYF,TGTGCCAGCAGCCCCCAGACGGGGGGGCAGGGCTACCAAGAGACCCAGTACTTC
TRBJ2-2,NA,NA,TRBV6-5,CASSSDTGELFF,TGTGCCAGCAGCTCGGACACCGGGGAGCTGTTTTTT
TRBJ1-5,NA,NA,TRBV7-2,CASSLRDTKNQPQHF,TGTGCCAGCAGCTTACGGGACACCAAGAATCAGCCCCAGCATTTT
TRBJ2-2,NA,NA,TRBV28,CASSSLGVGTGELFF,TGTGCCAGCAGTTCGCTGGGGGTGGGCACCGGGGAGCTGTTTTTT
TRBJ1-1,NA,NA,TRBV7-2,CASSLMTRIGTEAFF,TGTGCCAGCAGCCTTATGACACGGATTGGAACTGAAGCTTTCTTT
TRBJ2-7,NA,NA,TRBV6-5,CASSNTPYEQYF,TGTGCCAGCAGTAATACACCCTACGAGCAGTACTTC
TRBJ1-2,TRBD1,NA,TRBV7-9,CASSASYRGRGYTF,TGTGCCAGCAGCGCCTCCTACAGGGGTCGTGGCTACACCTTC
TRBJ2-1,TRBD1,once,TRBV28,CASSEPGQTLGEQFF,TGTGCCAGCAGTGAACCGGGACAGACATTAGGTGAGCAGTTCTTC
TRBJ1-2,NA,NA,TRBV30,CAWSPGGSYGYTF,TGTGCCTGGAGCCCGGGGGGGAGCTATGGCTACACCTTC
TRBJ2-2,NA,NA,TRBV5-4,CASSLAIGGANTGELFF,TGTGCCAGCAGCTTGGCGATTGGGGGCGCGAACACCGGGGAGCTGTTTTTT
TRBJ1-2,NA,NA,TRBV6-5,CASSRTRGGGYTF,TGTGCCAGCAGTCGGACCAGGGGAGGAGGCTACACCTTC
TRBJ1-4,NA,NA,TRBV6-1,CASAQSSTNEKLFF,TGTGCCAGCGCGCAGTCCTCAACTAATGAAAAACTGTTTTTT
TRBJ2-1,NA,NA,TRBV28,CASSFSSLFSSYNEQFF,TGTGCCAGCAGTTTTAGCTCACTATTTTCCTCCTACAATGAGCAGTTCTTC
TRBJ2-5,TRBD1,NA,TRBV11-2,CASSLWGNPTGVETQYF,TGTGCCAGCAGCTTATGGGGGAACCCGACAGGGGTGGAGACCCAGTACTTC
TRBJ1-2,TRBD1,NA,TRBV18,CASSPSVRGRPPYYGYTF,TGTGCCAGCTCACCTTCGGTCAGGGGGCGCCCCCCCTACTATGGCTACACCTTC
TRBJ1-2,NA,NA,TRBV25-1,CASSEDQSPPLNYGYTF,TGTGCCAGCAGTGAAGATCAGTCCCCTCCTCTTAACTATGGCTACACCTTC
TRBJ2-3,NA,NA,TRBV5-1,CASSLAGNADTQYF,TGCGCCAGCAGCTTGGCCGGGAATGCAGATACGCAGTATTTT
TRBJ2-3,TRBD2,NA,TRBV27,CASSLFLAGGTDTQYF,TGTGCCAGCAGTTTATTTCTAGCGGGGGGCACAGATACGCAGTATTTT
TRBJ2-1,NA,NA,TRBV6-1,CASLQGLSYNEQFF,TGTGCCAGCCTTCAGGGTTTGTCCTACAATGAGCAGTTCTTC
TRBJ1-1,TRBD1,NA,TRBV10-3,CAISIGGKGTEAFF,TGTGCCATCAGTATAGGGGGCAAGGGCACTGAAGCTTTCTTT
TRBJ2-3,TRBD2,once,TRBV6-1,CASSERVLASGNTDTQYF,TGTGCCAGCAGTGAAAGGGTTTTGGCTAGCGGGAACACAGATACGCAGTATTTT
TRBJ2-7,TRBD2,NA,TRBV5-1,CASSLARAGENEQYF,TGCGCCAGCAGCTTGGCCCGAGCGGGGGAGAACGAGCAGTACTTC
TRBJ2-1,NA,NA,TRBV28,CASKVYNEQFF,TGTGCCAGCAAGGTCTACAATGAGCAGTTCTTC
TRBJ1-2,NA,NA,TRBV21-1,CASNSHRGGCGYTF,TGTGCCAGCAACTCACACCGGGGAGGGTGTGGCTACACCTTC
TRBJ2-5,NA,NA,TRBV23-1,CASSHLGVETQYF,TGCGCCAGCAGTCACCTCGGGGTTGAGACCCAGTACTTC
TRBJ1-5,NA,NA,TRBV6-1,CASSVSSAGNQPQHF,TGTGCCAGCAGTGTTTCTTCTGCGGGTAATCAGCCCCAGCATTTT
TRBJ1-4,NA,NA,TRBV2,CASRSTSVEKLFF,TGTGCCAGCAGGTCCACCTCCGTTGAAAAACTGTTTTTT
TRBJ2-2,NA,NA,TRBV18,CASSPQKAELTGELFF,TGTGCCAGCTCACCACAAAAAGCAGAGCTCACCGGGGAGCTGTTTTTT